This T cell receptor beta chain was sequenced for a study of T-cell reconstitution after alpha-beta-depleted transplantation in children. V was clipped by 6 bases and J by 2 bases, with 11 bases between them. Germline loops: CDR1 SQVTM, CDR2 ANQGSEA. CDR3 length: 12 residues. Unique molecular identifiers were built into the TCRbeta library. TCRdb analysed the PCR reads with MiXCR anew, one entry per CDR3 protein. The data show some 70,000 distinct CDR3 sequences, about 7.3% seen once. The gene calls are TRBV29-1 and TRBJ2-7; TRBD1 might be the D (6 bases). The sequence came from a human donor who donated a stem cell graft to a child with acute lymphoblastic leukemia. The specimen was PBMCs from the stem cell graft donor, collected from the stem cell graft. CDR3: CSVQDRTYEQYF. Written as DNA, the CDR3 is TGCAGCGTCCAGGACAGAACCTACGAGCAGTACTTC.